The rows below give T cell receptor beta chains drawn from one sample of a study of T cells after yellow fever vaccination. TCRdb re-derived calls from the 5' RACE reads in MiXCR, one entry per CDR3 protein. The profile covers 240,000 or so distinct CDR3 sequences, with 6.9% appearing a single time and approximately 0.84% taken by the ten largest. The source was CD4+ T cells sorted from PBMCs, collected 15 days after the yellow fever booster vaccination. The receptors here all came from a man aged 25 to 40 who received the YFV17D yellow fever vaccine. Both conserved end residues are part of each CDR3. A D gene is named only where the DNA matches it firmly. Clone size is shown for a subset of rows, as once, few, many or a class of expanded clone.

clone_size	v_call	d_call	j_call	cdr3_aa	cdr3_nt
many	TRBV12-3/TRBV12-4	TRBD2	TRBJ2-2	CASSMGSGGLTGELFF	TGTGCCAGCAGTATGGGGAGCGGGGGCCTCACCGGGGAGCTGTTTTTT
many	TRBV29-1	NA	TRBJ1-5	CSAGENGNQPQHF	TGCAGCGCCGGGGAGAACGGCAATCAGCCCCAGCATTTT
many	TRBV20-1	NA	TRBJ1-3	CSASGGVGSPGNTIYF	TGCAGTGCTAGCGGGGGGGTGGGTTCCCCTGGAAACACCATATATTTT
few	TRBV20-1	TRBD1	TRBJ2-7	CSAIGQGASYEQYF	TGCAGTGCAATAGGACAGGGGGCCTCCTACGAGCAGTACTTC
NA	TRBV7-2	TRBD2	TRBJ2-3	CASSSGTSGRSTQYF	TGTGCCTCTTCATCTGGGACTAGCGGGAGGAGTACGCAGTATTTT
NA	TRBV7-8	TRBD1	TRBJ2-4	CASSLGGLDRGSVQYF	TGTGCCAGCAGCTTAGGGGGGTTGGACAGGGGATCCGTTCAGTACTTC
NA	TRBV20-1	NA	TRBJ2-3	CSAETPGSNQHSSQYF	TGCAGTGCCGAGACGCCCGGATCCAACCAGCATTCTTCGCAGTATTTT
few	TRBV28	NA	TRBJ1-5	CASRTSNQPQHF	TGTGCCAGCAGGACAAGCAATCAGCCCCAGCATTTT
NA	TRBV30	NA	TRBJ2-3	CAWSVIPDTQYF	TGTGCCTGGAGTGTAATCCCAGATACGCAGTATTTT
few	TRBV7-2	TRBD1	TRBJ2-1	CASRPRDSHYNEQFF	TGTGCCAGCAGGCCCCGGGACAGCCACTACAATGAGCAGTTCTTC
many	TRBV9	NA	TRBJ2-2	CASSVGDPPRELFF	TGTGCCAGCAGCGTAGGGGACCCCCCACGGGAGCTGTTTTTT
few	TRBV12-3/TRBV12-4	NA	TRBJ2-7	CASRWAGVNEQYF	TGTGCCAGCAGATGGGCAGGGGTCAACGAGCAGTACTTC